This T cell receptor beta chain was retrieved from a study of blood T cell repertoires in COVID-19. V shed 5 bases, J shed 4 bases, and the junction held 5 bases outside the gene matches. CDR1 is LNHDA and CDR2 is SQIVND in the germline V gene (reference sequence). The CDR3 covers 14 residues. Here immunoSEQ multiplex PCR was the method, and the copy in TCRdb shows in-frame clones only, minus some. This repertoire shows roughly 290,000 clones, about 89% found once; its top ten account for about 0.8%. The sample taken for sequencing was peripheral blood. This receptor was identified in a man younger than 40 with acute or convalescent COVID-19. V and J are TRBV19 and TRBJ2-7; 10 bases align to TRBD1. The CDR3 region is CASSGRDRGYEQYF. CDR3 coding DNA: TGTGCCAGTAGTGGACGGGACAGGGGTTACGAGCAGTACTTC. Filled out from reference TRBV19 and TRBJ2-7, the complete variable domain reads DGGITQSPKYLFRKEGQNVTLSCEQNLNHDAMYWYRQDPGQGLRLIYYSQIVNDFQKGDIAEGYSVSREKKESFPLTVTSAQKNPTAFYLCASSGRDRGYEQYFGPGTRLTVT.